The present T cell receptor beta chain was sequenced within a study of blood T cell repertoires in COVID-19. Across the study: In Cohort 3, a recovered donor had either two negative PCRs, clearance, or symptom resolution. Donors in the United States, Italy and Spain gave samples during acute or convalescent COVID-19.

In the authors' methods: Estimated nucleated cell counts came from reference gene primer amplification. Libraries were prepared by immunoSEQ multiplex PCR; TCRdb keeps only in-frame clonotypes and omits some of them. Clonal size and the V and J genes are those of that table, whereas D and trimming came from the DNA. The table lists about 190,000 clones, roughly nine tenths of them singletons. The V gene lost 0 bases and the J gene lost 7 bases, with 15 bases spanning the gap. This CDR3 contains 16 residues. Per the germline V gene, CDR1 is MNHEY and CDR2 is SVGAGI. Participants, about 18 to 90 years old, spanned some 23 US areas.

This sequence originates from a woman aged 40 to 50 in a cohort exposed to, infected with or recovered from COVID-19 (not recorded which). Sequenced: PBMCs or T cells enriched from blood (not recorded which). The genes are TRBV6-5 and TRBJ1-4, with unresolved D. The CDR3 loop reads CASSYSPGRVGEKLFF. CDR3 DNA sequence: TGTGCCAGCAGTTACTCCCCGGGGAGGGTAGGTGAAAAACTGTTTTTT.